These T cell receptor beta chains were read from a single sample in a study of blood T cell repertoires in COVID-19. Assay: immunoSEQ multiplex PCR; the TCRdb copy retains only in-frame clones and omits some. Of a few hundred thousand clones in the sample, around 85% were seen once. Material for sequencing was peripheral blood. The receptors were gathered from a human donor with COVID-19, enrolled during active disease. The donor label of this sample is uncertain. The CDR3 runs from the conserved cysteine through the conserved F or W. D genes are given only for firm matches. Size is stated for part of the rows, as once, few or many counts, or as a class when the clone is expanded.

D	length	V	J	size	DNA	CDR3
.	15	TRBV14	TRBJ1-1	.	TGTGCCAGCAGCCGGATGAGGGGGGGAAACACTGAAGCTTTCTTT	CASSRMRGGNTEAFF
.	13	TRBV7-9	TRBJ2-3	.	TGTGCCAGCAGCTTTGCAGGTGCAGATACGCAGTATTTT	CASSFAGADTQYF
TRBD2	14	TRBV7-2	TRBJ2-7	.	TGTGCCAGCAGTCCACACGGGGGGGCCGGCGAGCAGTACTTC	CASSPHGGAGEQYF
.	15	TRBV30	TRBJ1-6	.	TGTGCCTGGACAGGGGCTTCGGGTAATAATTCACCCCTCCACTTT	CAWTGASGNNSPLHF
TRBD1	14	TRBV28	TRBJ2-7	.	TGTGCCAGCAGTTTAGGGACAGAGTACGACGAGCAGTACTTC	CASSLGTEYDEQYF
.	15	TRBV19	TRBJ2-2	.	TGTGCCAGTACCTATAGCACCGCGAACACCGGGGAGCTGTTTTTT	CASTYSTANTGELFF
.	14	TRBV9	TRBJ2-5	.	TGTGCCAGCACCGCCGGACTGGCCCAAGAGACCCAGTACTTC	CASTAGLAQETQYF
TRBD2	16	TRBV19	TRBJ2-3	.	TGTGCCACCATGACTAGCGGGAGTTGGGGCACAGATACGCAGTATTTT	CATMTSGSWGTDTQYF
TRBD2	15	TRBV4-1	TRBJ2-1	.	TGCGCCAGCAGCCAAGATGGACTAGCGTACAATGAGCAGTTCTTC	CASSQDGLAYNEQFF
.	13	TRBV2	TRBJ2-2	few	TGTGCCAGCAGTCCCCGTTTCACCGGGGAGCTGTTTTTT	CASSPRFTGELFF
TRBD1	14	TRBV5-1	TRBJ1-2	.	TGCGCCAGCAGCGCCCAGGGGGCTAACTATGGCTACACCTTC	CASSAQGANYGYTF
TRBD2	15	TRBV11-2	TRBJ2-1	.	TGTGCCAGCAGCTTAGCGGGAGGGACCCACAATGAGCAGTTCTTC	CASSLAGGTHNEQFF
.	16	TRBV3-1/TRBV3-2	TRBJ2-5	.	TGTGCCAGCAGCCGGCGGGGCGGCCGTGAACGGGAGACCCAGTACTTC	CASSRRGGRERETQYF
TRBD1	16	TRBV7-9	TRBJ2-2	once	TGTGCCAGCAGCCCCACCGGGACAGTGAACACCGGGGAGCTGTTTTTT	CASSPTGTVNTGELFF
TRBD2	15	TRBV4-1	TRBJ2-1	.	TGCGCCAGCAGCCACGGGACTAGCGCATACAATGAGCAGTTCTTC	CASSHGTSAYNEQFF